Shown below are 22 T cell receptor beta chains from a single sample sequenced in a study of CD8 T cells in Susac syndrome. Random hexamers were used to reverse transcribe the RNA input (about 0.5 to 1 ug). TCRdb independently ran MiXCR on the immunoSEQ multiplex PCR reads; one entry per CDR3 protein. The top ten hold under 0.095% of the sample, which has 100,000 to 150,000 distinct CDR3 sequences, around 94% seen once. The specimen was CD4+ T cells from PBMCs. All receptors come from a human donor in good health.

This clonotype was detected only once. The chain couples TRBV21-1 to TRBJ1-1; the table's D call TRBD1 went unverified against the DNA. TRBV21-1 is given as a pseudogene. This CDR3 contains 14 residues. The CDR3 loop reads CASSKAQGGTEAFF. In nucleotides, the CDR3 is TGTGCCAGCAGCAAAGCACAGGGGGGAACTGAAGCTTTCTTT.

The rearrangement joins TRBV3-1 to TRBJ2-7; D could derive from TRBD1 or TRBD2 (5 bases each). This CDR3 contains 12 residues. Germline values: CDR1 LGHDT, CDR2 YNNKEL (reference sequence). Trimming took off 3 bases at V and 6 bases at J, with 9 bases between the two ends. The CDR3: CASSQGRGEQYF. CDR3 nucleotide sequence: TGTGCCAGCAGCCAGGGACGGGGCGAGCAGTACTTC.

The chain employs TRBV6-2 or TRBV6-3 and TRBJ1-1; D is unclear. Trimming removed 2 bases from V and 7 bases from J, with 5 bases in between. CDR3 length equals 11 residues. CDR1 is MNHEY, CDR2 SVGEGT, per germline. CDR3 DNA sequence: TGTGCCAGCAGTTACCGGATTGAAGCTTTCTTT. Encoded protein: CASSYRIEAFF.

V gene TRBV29-1 combines with J gene TRBJ2-1; maybe TRBD2 (6 bases). Germline CDR1 and CDR2: SQVTM and ANQGSEA. Deletions cut 1 base from V and 2 bases from J, with 6 bases between. This CDR3 comprises 13 residues. The CDR3 region is CSVEGGAYNEQFF. CDR3 DNA: TGCAGCGTTGAAGGGGGGGCCTACAATGAGCAGTTCTTC.

The chain has TRBV7-9 and TRBJ1-2; possibly TRBD1 for D (6 bases). Germline assignment: CDR1 SEHNR and CDR2 FQNEAQ (reference sequence). This CDR3 contains 13 residues. V was clipped by 2 bases and J by 4 bases, with 8 bases between them. The CDR3 sequence is CASSLQGLYGYTF. The CDR3 DNA reads as TGTGCCAGCAGCTTACAGGGGCTCTATGGCTACACCTTC.

The V call is TRBV18, the J call TRBJ2-7; perhaps TRBD2 as D (7 bases). The CDR3 is 17 residues long. Germline values: CDR1 KGHSH, CDR2 LQKENI. With 0 bases removed from V and 7 bases from J, the gap between germline ends came to 22 bases. CDR3 DNA: TGTGCCAGCTCACCACCTCGCGGGGAGGGAGTACAGGGAGAGCAGTACTTC. Translated: CASSPPRGEGVQGEQYF.

This chain links TRBV12-3 or TRBV12-4 with TRBJ1-2, with D perhaps TRBD1 (6 bases). Trimming pared 6 bases from V and 2 bases from J, leaving 10 bases between. The CDR3 covers 13 residues. The CDR3 region has the DNA TGTGCCAGCAGCCGCAGGGGCAACTATGGCTACACCTTC. Translated, it gives CASSRRGNYGYTF.

This clonotype was found once. The chain has TRBV29-1 and TRBJ2-5, with D possibly being TRBD1 (6 bases). In germline, CDR1 is SQVTM, CDR2 ANQGSEA. This CDR3 comprises 12 residues. V gave up 5 bases and J gave up 5 bases, with 12 bases separating them. The CDR3 sequence: CSVRDTWETQYF. Here the CDR3 DNA reads TGCAGCGTTAGGGACACGTGGGAGACCCAGTACTTC.

This chain connects TRBV3-1 to TRBJ2-7; D possibly corresponds to TRBD2 (6 bases). Trimming removed 5 bases at V and 1 base at J, with 12 bases between. Germline V gene data show CDR1 as LGHDT and CDR2 as YNNKEL (reference sequence). The CDR3 totals 14 residues. The chain's CDR3 is CASSDTSRSYEQYF. The CDR3 nucleotides are TGTGCCAGCAGCGATACTAGCAGGTCCTACGAGCAGTACTTC.

J is TRBJ2-1 and V is TRBV5-1; D is possibly TRBD2 (5 bases). Germline V gene data show CDR1 as SGHRS and CDR2 as YFSETQ. The V and J ends lost 1 base and 5 bases respectively, with 10 bases between them. This CDR3 is built from 14 residues. CDR3 amino acids: CASSLRGLDNEQFF. The DNA of the CDR3 is TGCGCCAGCAGCTTGCGGGGTTTGGACAATGAGCAGTTCTTC. Combining the CDR3 with reference TRBV5-1 and TRBJ2-1 gives the whole variable domain KAGVTQTPRYLIKTRGQQVTLSCSPISGHRSVSWYQQTPGQGLQFLFEYFSETQRNKGNFPGRFSGRQFSNSRSEMNVSTLELGDSALYLCASSLRGLDNEQFFGPGTRLTVL.

The genes are TRBV5-1 and TRBJ1-1; D uncertain. V was trimmed by 0 bases and J by 3 bases, leaving 6 bases between them. Germline V gene lookup returns CDR1 SGHRS and CDR2 YFSETQ. CDR3 length equals 13 residues. The CDR3 reads CASSLGMDTEAFF. CDR3 coding DNA: TGCGCCAGCAGCTTGGGGATGGACACTGAAGCTTTCTTT.

This chain links TRBV6-5 with TRBJ1-2, with TRBD1 as a possible D gene (5 bases). Deletions cut 5 bases from V and 4 bases from J, with 17 bases between. Germline V gene data show CDR1 as MNHEY and CDR2 as SVGAGI. The CDR3 runs 15 residues. CDR3 in amino acids: CASSAGTPRTYGYTF. CDR3 sequence (DNA): TGTGCCAGCAGTGCAGGGACTCCAAGGACCTATGGCTACACCTTC.

This chain links TRBV7-8 with TRBJ1-1; no clear D gene. Deletions cut 0 bases from V and 1 base from J, with 9 bases between. The CDR3 consists of 15 residues. In germline, CDR1 is SGHVS, CDR2 FQNEAQ. The CDR3 reads CASSLAAGRNTEAFF. CDR3 bases: TGTGCCAGCAGCTTAGCTGCGGGCCGGAACACTGAAGCTTTCTTT.

The CDR3 DNA is TGCAGCGTTGGGTTGACTAGACAAGAGACCCAGTACTTC. It encodes CSVGLTRQETQYF. The chain recombines TRBV29-1 with TRBJ2-5, with D possibly TRBD2 on 6 matching bases. The CDR3 sequence is 13 residues long. Germline assignment: CDR1 SQVTM and CDR2 ANQGSEA. V dropped 4 bases and J dropped 2 bases, with 11 bases sitting between them. The entire variable domain, with the rest obtained from reference TRBV29-1 and TRBJ2-5, is as follows: SAVISQKPSRDICQRGTSLTIQCQVDSQVTMMFWYRQQPGQSLTLIATANQGSEATYESGFVIDKFPISRPNLTFSTLTVSNMSPEDSSIYLCSVGLTRQETQYFGPGTRLLVL.

V and J are TRBV20-1 and TRBJ2-1; D is possibly TRBD2 (6 bases). The V gene's germline CDR1 is DFQATT and CDR2 SNEGSKA (reference sequence). The V and J ends lost 4 bases and 1 base respectively, with 20 bases between them. The CDR3 is 17 amino acids. Here the CDR3 reads CSAIFRGGVFSYNEQFF. CDR3 DNA sequence: TGCAGTGCTATTTTCCGAGGCGGGGTTTTTTCCTACAATGAGCAGTTCTTC.

V usage is TRBV18 and J usage is TRBJ2-2; 8 bases are shared with TRBD2. Germline assignment: CDR1 KGHSH and CDR2 LQKENI. The V and J ends lost 0 bases and 5 bases, in that order; junction bases with no gene match: 2. This CDR3 contains 15 residues. The CDR3 nucleotides read TGTGCCAGCTCACCACCCGTAGCGGGAACCGGGGAGCTGTTTTTT. Encoded protein: CASSPPVAGTGELFF.

This sequence joins TRBV2 and TRBJ1-5, with 12 bases fitting TRBD1. Germline CDR1 is SNHLY and CDR2 is FYNNEI. The CDR3 consists of 13 residues. J was trimmed by 7 bases and V by 7 bases; bases with no gene match: 2. Here the CDR3 DNA reads TGTGCCAGCAAGGGGACAGGGGGCCAGCCCCAGCATTTT. Translated: CASKGTGGQPQHF.

This clonotype is a singleton in its sample. V is TRBV3-1 and J is TRBJ2-2; possible D gene TRBD1, 5 bases. The CDR3 spans 13 residues. The V gene lost 4 bases and the J gene lost 4 bases, with 7 bases spanning the gap. The germline V gene has CDR1 LGHDT and CDR2 YNNKEL (reference sequence). The chain's CDR3 is CASSLRVTGELFF. CDR3 DNA sequence: TGTGCCAGCAGCCTCAGGGTCACCGGGGAGCTGTTTTTT.

The chain joins TRBV30 to TRBJ2-1; D tentatively fits TRBD1 or TRBD2 (5 bases each). This CDR3 contains 13 residues. In germline, CDR1 is GTSNPN, CDR2 SVGIG (reference sequence). Between the trimmed V and J ends, which lost 1 base and 7 bases, there was a span of 11 bases. In nucleotides, the CDR3 is TGTGCCTGGAGTGAAATGGGGGTAAATGAGCAGTTCTTC. This translates into CAWSEMGVNEQFF.

This clonotype came up once. The rearrangement uses TRBV25-1 and TRBJ2-1; 7 bases fit TRBD1. V shed 6 bases and J 4 bases; nucleotides not matched to a gene: 3. This CDR3 has 13 amino acids. The germline CDR1 and CDR2 sequences are MGHDK and SYGVNS. The CDR3 spells CASRTGNYNEQFF. In DNA form, the CDR3 reads TGTGCCAGCAGGACAGGGAATTACAATGAGCAGTTCTTC.

The chain couples TRBV29-1 to TRBJ1-1, with unresolved D. CDR1 and CDR2 (germline): SQVTM, ANQGSEA. Trimming cost V 4 bases and J 1 base, with 10 bases left between them. This CDR3 is built from 13 residues. CDR3: CSVAREANTEAFF. Here the CDR3 DNA reads TGCAGCGTTGCGAGGGAGGCGAACACTGAAGCTTTCTTT. Drawing the rest from reference TRBV29-1 and TRBJ1-1, the complete variable domain is SAVISQKPSRDICQRGTSLTIQCQVDSQVTMMFWYRQQPGQSLTLIATANQGSEATYESGFVIDKFPISRPNLTFSTLTVSNMSPEDSSIYLCSVAREANTEAFFGQGTRLTVV.

This chain links TRBV5-1 with TRBJ2-2, with D tentatively TRBD1 (6 bases). This CDR3 is built from 15 residues. Trimming removed 4 bases at V and 1 base at J, with 11 bases between. Germline V gives CDR1 SGHRS, CDR2 YFSETQ. The CDR3 DNA is TGCGCCAGCAGCAGGGAAGGGGGGAACACCGGGGAGCTGTTTTTT. This gives the protein CASSREGGNTGELFF. The entire variable domain, with the rest obtained from reference TRBV5-1 and TRBJ2-2, is as follows: KAGVTQTPRYLIKTRGQQVTLSCSPISGHRSVSWYQQTPGQGLQFLFEYFSETQRNKGNFPGRFSGRQFSNSRSEMNVSTLELGDSALYLCASSREGGNTGELFFGEGSRLTVL.